A selection of T cell receptor beta chains follows, all from one sample in a study of PD-L1 blockade in urothelial cancer. This table comes from immunoSEQ multiplex PCR, and its TCRdb copy is limited to in-frame clones, with some not included. This table holds about 57,000 clones, just over 85% found once. Here the sequenced sample was PBMCs, taken around atezolizumab (anti-PD-L1) treatment. These receptor sequences come from a man aged 45-60 years with urothelial cancer. The CDR3 runs from the conserved cysteine through the conserved F or W. A D gene is named only where the DNA matches it firmly. A row's size may be missing; if present it is once, few, many or a size class.

d_call | j_call | v_call | clone_size | cdr3_nt | cdr3_aa
- | TRBJ2-4 | TRBV30 | - | TGTGCCTGGAGTGGGGGGGAAAACATTCAGTACTTC | CAWSGGENIQYF
TRBD1 | TRBJ1-4 | TRBV4-1 | - | TGCGCCAGCAGCTTTCGGACAGGGGGCAATGAAAAACTGTTTTTT | CASSFRTGGNEKLFF
TRBD1 | TRBJ1-2 | TRBV12-5 | - | TGTGCTAGTGGTACGACAGGGAATCACTATGGCTACACCTTC | CASGTTGNHYGYTF
- | TRBJ2-1 | TRBV7-3 | - | TGTGCCAGCAGCTTAACTAGCAGTAATGAGCAGTTCTTC | CASSLTSSNEQFF
TRBD1 | TRBJ1-4 | TRBV2 | once | TGTGCCAGCAGGCGGACAGGGGAAAATGAAAAACTGTTTTTT | CASRRTGENEKLFF
- | TRBJ1-1 | TRBV6-1 | - | TGTGCCAGCCTGAGGGGGGGGCTGAACACTGAAGCTTTCTTT | CASLRGGLNTEAFF
TRBD1 | TRBJ1-5 | TRBV7-9 | once | TGTGCCAGCAGCCCCCTGCCGGGACAGGGACGCTCTGGGCAGCCCCAGCATTTT | CASSPLPGQGRSGQPQHF
- | TRBJ1-1 | TRBV7-2 | - | TGTGCCAGCAGCTTAGAGTGGGTGGGGAGAAACACTGAAGCTTTCTTT | CASSLEWVGRNTEAFF
- | TRBJ1-1 | TRBV30 | - | TGTGCCTGGAGTCCACTAGCGGGTGGTCGAGCTTTCTTT | CAWSPLAGGRAFF
TRBD1 | TRBJ1-4 | TRBV28 | - | TGTGCCAGCAGTTTCCCGACAGGGGGCAGTGAAAAACTGTTTTTT | CASSFPTGGSEKLFF
TRBD1 | TRBJ1-6 | TRBV28 | - | TGTGCCAGCAGCGGAACCGGGACAGGGTATTCACCCCTCCACTTT | CASSGTGTGYSPLHF
TRBD2 | TRBJ2-7 | TRBV2 | - | TGTGCCATTGATCTGGGACTAGATGATAGAAGGAGCTACGAGCAGTACTTC | CAIDLGLDDRRSYEQYF
TRBD2 | TRBJ2-3 | TRBV6-6 | - | TGTGCCAGCACACTAGCGGACACAGATACGCAGTATTTT | CASTLADTDTQYF
- | TRBJ1-2 | TRBV15 | - | TGTGCCACCAGCGTGAGCCCGCAGGATGGCTACACCTTC | CATSVSPQDGYTF
TRBD1 | TRBJ2-1 | TRBV2 | - | TGTGCCAGCAGTAGGGGGCAGGGAAGGTCCTACAATGAGCAGTTCTTC | CASSRGQGRSYNEQFF
TRBD2 | TRBJ2-7 | TRBV7-2 | - | TGTGCCAGCAGCTTTGGCGGGAGCTCCTACGAGCAGTACTTC | CASSFGGSSYEQYF
TRBD2 | TRBJ2-1 | TRBV5-1 | - | TGCGCCAGCAGCTTGGTTTCTAGCGGGGCCTACAATGAGCAGTTCTTC | CASSLVSSGAYNEQFF
TRBD2 | TRBJ2-2 | TRBV2 | - | TGTGCCAGCACCGAGGACAGCGGGAGTTCCACCGGGGAGCTGTTTTTT | CASTEDSGSSTGELFF
- | TRBJ2-7 | TRBV18 | - | TGTGCCAGCTCACCAGCGGGGCGCTCCTACGAGCAGTACTTC | CASSPAGRSYEQYF
TRBD2 | TRBJ2-2 | TRBV28 | - | TGTGCCACCACTCCCGGGCTAGCGGGAGGCGGGGGCACCGGGGAGCTGTTTTTT | CATTPGLAGGGGTGELFF
TRBD1 | TRBJ1-6 | TRBV19 | few | TGTGCCAGTAGTAGGACAGGGGGCGGTTCACCCCTCCACTTT | CASSRTGGGSPLHF
TRBD2 | TRBJ2-1 | TRBV6-1 | - | TGTGCCAGCACCGGACTAGCGGGAGCGTATGAGCAGTTCTTC | CASTGLAGAYEQFF
TRBD1 | TRBJ2-5 | TRBV5-1 | - | TGCGCCAGCACCGGGACAGGGGTCGAGACCCAGTACTTC | CASTGTGVETQYF
- | TRBJ1-6 | TRBV2 | - | TGTGCCAGCAGTGCACAGGACATAGTAACACCCCTCCACTTT | CASSAQDIVTPLHF
- | TRBJ2-5 | TRBV7-9 | - | TGTGCCAGCAGCTTAGCACAGGCCCTTGGTGAGACCCAGTACTTC | CASSLAQALGETQYF
- | TRBJ1-5 | TRBV4-1 | - | TGCGCCAGCAGTCAGGGGAATAGCAATCAGCCCCAGCATTTT | CASSQGNSNQPQHF
- | TRBJ2-7 | TRBV9 | - | TGTGCCAGCAGCCGAGCGAGCGGCGGAGGGACCTACGAGCAGTACTTC | CASSRASGGGTYEQYF
- | TRBJ2-2 | TRBV15 | once | TGTGCCACGAGGGTAGGGTCGGGAACCGGGGAGCTGTTTTTT | CATRVGSGTGELFF
TRBD2 | TRBJ2-7 | TRBV29-1 | - | TGCAGCGTTGAAGCGAGCGGGAGCTCCTACGAGCAGTACTTC | CSVEASGSSYEQYF
- | TRBJ1-1 | TRBV18 | - | TGTGCCAGCTCACCCGACACAGTGAACACTGAAGCTTTCTTT | CASSPDTVNTEAFF
TRBD1 | TRBJ2-7 | TRBV7-8 | many | TGTGCCAGCAGCGTCGGGACAGGGGGTTGGGAGCAGTACTTC | CASSVGTGGWEQYF
- | TRBJ1-2 | TRBV7-9 | - | TGTGCCAGCAGCCCCTGGCAGGCCCCGAACTATGGCTACACCTTC | CASSPWQAPNYGYTF
TRBD2 | TRBJ2-7 | TRBV4-1 | - | TGCGCCAGCAGCCAGCCGAGGGGGACTAGCGGGAGTTACGAGCAGTACTTC | CASSQPRGTSGSYEQYF
TRBD1 | TRBJ1-3 | TRBV15 | - | TGTGCCACCAGGAATCAGGGGGCTGGAAACACCATATATTTT | CATRNQGAGNTIYF
- | TRBJ1-3 | TRBV6-5 | - | TGTGCCAGCAGTTACTCGACAGTACACTCTGGAAACACCATATATTTT | CASSYSTVHSGNTIYF
- | TRBJ1-2 | TRBV18 | few | TGTGCCAGCTCACCCCCGGGAGGGCTTATCACCTTC | CASSPPGGLITF
- | TRBJ2-3 | TRBV18 | once | TGTGCCAGCTCACCACATCCACCAGGGCCCACAGATACGCAGTATTTT | CASSPHPPGPTDTQYF
TRBD1 | TRBJ2-1 | TRBV5-6 | - | TGTGCCAGCAGCAGGTCCGGGACAGCTTCCTCCTACAATGAGCAGTTCTTC | CASSRSGTASSYNEQFF
- | TRBJ2-7 | TRBV5-6 | - | TGTGCCAGCAGTGGGGCCCGACACTCCTACGAGCAGTACTTC | CASSGARHSYEQYF
TRBD1 | TRBJ2-3 | TRBV27 | - | TGTGCCAGCAGTTTATACCGGGACAGGGACACAGATACGCAGTATTTT | CASSLYRDRDTDTQYF
TRBD1 | TRBJ2-7 | TRBV7-9 | - | TGTGCCAGCAGACCGGACAGGGGGATATTTTCCTACGAGCAGTACTTC | CASRPDRGIFSYEQYF
- | TRBJ2-7 | TRBV15 | - | TGTGCCACCAGCAGAGATTGGAGGGGAACCTACGAGCAGTACTTC | CATSRDWRGTYEQYF
- | TRBJ1-4 | TRBV5-4 | - | TGTGCCAGCAGCTTGGGAGGGTATAGTGAAAAACTGTTTTTT | CASSLGGYSEKLFF
TRBD2 | TRBJ2-7 | TRBV28 | - | TGTGCCAGCAGTTCCCCGGCTAGCGGGAGTTCTGTTTCCTACGAGCAGTACTTC | CASSSPASGSSVSYEQYF